The present TCR beta chain was sequenced within a study of patients and donors after allogeneic stem cell transplantation. TCRdb fed the RT-PCR reads into MiXCR, producing one record per CDR3 protein. The table lists roughly 940,000 distinct CDR3 sequences, more than 15% of them singletons. This clonotype was found a few times. The specimen sequenced was blood, either unsorted or a sorted T cell fraction (not recorded which). The TCR was taken from a human donor who was either an allogeneic HSCT recipient or a stem cell or donor lymphocyte infusion donor (not recorded which). It is not recorded whose cells these are; they may come from a transplant donor.

The CDR3 DNA reads as TGTGCCAGCAAGGGCGAGGTTGGGACTAATGAAAAACTGTTTTTT. Protein product: CASKGEVGTNEKLFF. V and J are TRBV12-3 or TRBV12-4 and TRBJ1-4, with unresolved D. The V and J ends lost 7 bases and 2 bases respectively, with 14 bases between them. There are 15 residues in the CDR3.